This T cell receptor (beta chain) was found in a study of CD8 T cells in Susac syndrome. TCR beta sequencing covered blood CD8+ and CD4+ T cells. Negative isolation was applied to CD8+ and CD4+ T cells, and FACS enrichment was applied to TEMRA cells. In germline, CDR1 is LNHNV, CDR2 YYDKDF (reference sequence). V gave up 0 bases and J gave up 2 bases, with 16 bases separating them. The CDR3 has 17 amino acids. Comments on this clonotype: The target antigen is unknown.

Random hexamers were used to reverse transcribe the RNA input (roughly 0.5 to 1 ug). The immunoSEQ assay covered 54 Vbeta and 13 Jbeta segments for CDR3. TCRdb re-called the immunoSEQ multiplex PCR reads with MiXCR, one entry per CDR3 protein. The table records some 190,000 distinct CDR3 sequences, roughly 94% of them present only once. Study-wide results and limits: Regarding the TCR sequencing and HLA analysis, the study admitted that a relatively small number of individuals were involved.

The clonotype was recovered from a human donor in good health. The chain couples TRBV15 to TRBJ1-2; a possible D gene is TRBD1 (5 bases). Sequencing was performed on CD4+ T cells from PBMCs. DNA of the CDR3: TGTGCCACCAGCAGAGATTTACGGGGACTTAGGAACTATGGCTACACCTTC. Translation gives CATSRDLRGLRNYGYTF.